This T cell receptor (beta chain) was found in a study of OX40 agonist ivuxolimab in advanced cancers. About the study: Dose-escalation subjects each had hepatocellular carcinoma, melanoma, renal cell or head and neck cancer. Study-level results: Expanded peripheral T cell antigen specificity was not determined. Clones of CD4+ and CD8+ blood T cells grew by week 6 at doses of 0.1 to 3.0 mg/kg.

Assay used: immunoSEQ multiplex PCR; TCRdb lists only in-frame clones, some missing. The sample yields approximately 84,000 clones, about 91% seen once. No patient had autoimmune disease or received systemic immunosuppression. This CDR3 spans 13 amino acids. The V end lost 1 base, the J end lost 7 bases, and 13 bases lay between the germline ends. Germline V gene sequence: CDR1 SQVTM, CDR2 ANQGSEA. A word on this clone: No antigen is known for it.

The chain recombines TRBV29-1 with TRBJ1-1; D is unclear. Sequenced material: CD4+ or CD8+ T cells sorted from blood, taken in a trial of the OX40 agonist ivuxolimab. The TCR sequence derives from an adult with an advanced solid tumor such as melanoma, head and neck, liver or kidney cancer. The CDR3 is CSVEGTPGFEAFF. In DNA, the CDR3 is TGCAGCGTTGAAGGAACACCGGGATTTGAAGCTTTCTTT.